This T cell receptor (beta chain) comes out of a study of T cells in Graves' hyperthyroidism and ophthalmopathy. This clonotype was seen more than once but under ten times. RNA transcripts were the template for amplifying TCR beta CDR3 regions. The TCR CDR3 first-round RT-PCR relied on the HTBI primer set. Each CDR3 protein is one row after TCRdb ran MiXCR on the multiplex PCR reads. The table has under 400,000 distinct CDR3 sequences, over 10% seen once. Germline V gene sequence: CDR1 MDHEN, CDR2 SYDVKM. V shed 9 bases and J shed 5 bases, with 16 bases lying between them. There are 13 residues in the CDR3.

Sample: blood. The TCR was taken from a woman younger than 30 with Graves' hyperthyroidism. The chain employs TRBV28 and TRBJ1-2; no clear D gene. CDR3 bases: TGTGCCAGTCAGTCCGGCGAGGGATATGGCTACACCTTC. Its protein product is CASQSGEGYGYTF.